This T cell receptor (beta chain) was sequenced in a study of breast tumors, draining lymph nodes, adjacent tissues (dated by TCRdb to the mid-2010s). Notes on the research overall: Breast cancer patients provided tumor, adjacent nontumor tissue and axillary lymph nodes, and the study compared the TCR beta repertoires across these three sources. The study aimed to assess the relationships and possible T-cell exchange between tumor, surrounding tissue and draining lymph node repertoires in human breast cancer.

Lymph node samples came from the axillary draining lymph nodes of breast cancer patients. As encoded in the germline V gene, CDR1 is LGHNA while CDR2 is YSLEER. From its cysteine to its phenylalanine, the CDR3 spans 17 amino acids. The DNA shown is the 51-base CDR3, in frame from base 1. Sequencing was carried out with an Illumina HiSeq 2000. TCR beta chain libraries were generated by multiplex PCR amplification. High-throughput sequencing was used to analyze the amplified TCR beta chain products. The raw public reads went through TCRdb reprocessing: fastp at Q25, MiXCR clone calling, in-frame beta chains kept. Each CDR3 protein gets just one entry, which takes the most common genes and DNA from the rows behind it. This sample comprises fewer than 90,000 distinct CDR3 sequences, about 27% of them detected only once. The ten top clones hold around 8.1% of the sample. Broad study findings and their caveats: The data were considered consistent with the idea that most tumor T cells come from the lymph node and then expand in tumor tissue. Tumors showed preferential V and J gene usage, and their T-cell repertoire diversity fell below that of lymph nodes yet above that of nontumor tissue. The conclusion that tumor T cells originate in lymph nodes was presented as consistent with a hypothesis rather than as directly demonstrated. In luminal-like breast cancer, tumor and nontumor tissue repertoires resembled each other significantly more than in basal-like breast cancer.

Worth noting for this clonotype: Its target antigen remains unknown. At one boundary the junction diverges from the germline segment, which might be a read error.

The sequence joins TRBV4-3 to TRBJ1-3, with the identity of the D gene unclear. The TCR sequence derives from a female donor with breast cancer. Some clones in this sample may be carry-over from other donors' samples. The sequenced sample was axillary lymph node tissue. The CDR3 reads CASSLVGGRQSGNTTYF. The nucleotides are TGCGCCAGCAGCCTGGTTGGTGGGCGGCAGTCTGGAAACACCACATATTTT.